This is a list of T cell receptor beta chains from one sample in a study of lymphopenia after photon versus proton radiotherapy. Profiling relied on immunoSEQ multiplex PCR, and the TCRdb table lists in-frame clones only, not all of them. The profile shows some 7,000 clones, about four fifths of them singletons. The sequenced sample was peripheral blood, obtained from a patient treated with photon-based radiotherapy. Receptor source: a man aged 30 to 39 with gastric cancer. Each CDR3 is given with its conserved first and last residue.

CDR3aa: CASRGLDGETQYF
len: 13
v_gene: TRBV7-9

CDR3aa: CASSVTSGGTGANVLTF
len: 17
v_gene: TRBV9

CDR3aa: CASSPKGQGITPYEQYF
len: 17
v_gene: TRBV14

CDR3aa: CASSESTQGNSPLHF
len: 15
v_gene: TRBV2

CDR3aa: CASSLRDRQPTDTQYF
len: 16
v_gene: TRBV28

CDR3aa: CASSEAGRGPDTQYF
len: 15
v_gene: TRBV6-1

CDR3aa: CATKRDSDYEQYF
len: 13
v_gene: TRBV6-5

CDR3aa: CASSAGLYEQYF
len: 12
v_gene: TRBV11-2

CDR3aa: CASSNRQGPYTEAFF
len: 15
v_gene: TRBV6-5

CDR3aa: CAIGRTGASNEQFF
len: 14
v_gene: TRBV10-3

CDR3aa: CASSSGNYGYTF
len: 12
v_gene: TRBV28

CDR3aa: CASSESGTSGINEQFF
len: 16
v_gene: TRBV5-1

CDR3aa: CASSFDRDANYGYTF
len: 15
v_gene: TRBV6-4

CDR3aa: CASSVGTSGGIEETQYF
len: 17
v_gene: TRBV9

CDR3aa: CASSYGTGLNTEAFF
len: 15
v_gene: TRBV6-6

CDR3aa: CASRGQGADTQYF
len: 13
v_gene: TRBV2

CDR3aa: CASYGQDSTDTQYF
len: 14
v_gene: TRBV2

CDR3aa: CASSPPGTSSYEQYF
len: 15
v_gene: TRBV28

CDR3aa: CASSALQGAYEKLFF
len: 15
v_gene: TRBV19

CDR3aa: CASVTTQNTEAFF
len: 13
v_gene: TRBV2

CDR3aa: CASSVGRPNYGYTF
len: 14
v_gene: TRBV5-4

CDR3aa: CASSWMTGGEQYF
len: 13
v_gene: TRBV5-4

CDR3aa: CSVPGGAINTEAFF
len: 14
v_gene: TRBV29-1

CDR3aa: CASSLVVSGNYGYTF
len: 15
v_gene: TRBV7-2

CDR3aa: CASSSEAGTRGELFF
len: 15
v_gene: TRBV5-4

CDR3aa: CAISDTTRPRGTDTQYF
len: 17
v_gene: TRBV10-3

CDR3aa: CASSQSRGQGASYNEQFF
len: 18
v_gene: TRBV4-1

CDR3aa: CASSVNLQGLRYF
len: 13
v_gene: TRBV7-2

CDR3aa: CASSLAGQGAAFF
len: 13
v_gene: TRBV5-4

CDR3aa: CASSQGSGGTQYF
len: 13
v_gene: TRBV14

CDR3aa: CASSVGWDTDGTDTQYF
len: 17
v_gene: TRBV9

CDR3aa: CASSLAGFPYEQYF
len: 14
v_gene: TRBV27

CDR3aa: CASSQMPSGTSSYEQYF
len: 17
v_gene: TRBV28

CDR3aa: CASSDFGQGAETQYF
len: 15
v_gene: TRBV6-1

CDR3aa: CASSPQRGSNYEQYF
len: 15
v_gene: TRBV27

CDR3aa: CASSTPPNNEQFF
len: 13
v_gene: TRBV11-2

CDR3aa: CASSYYPRSYEQYF
len: 14
v_gene: TRBV6-4

CDR3aa: CASSTGEETQYF
len: 12
v_gene: TRBV19

CDR3aa: CASSYSGYGYTF
len: 12
v_gene: TRBV6-5

CDR3aa: CASSFAGRGHGELFF
len: 15
v_gene: TRBV27

CDR3aa: CASSFNRVSYEQYF
len: 14
v_gene: TRBV28

CDR3aa: CASSSRDNYGYTF
len: 13
v_gene: TRBV27

CDR3aa: CASSLIYEQYF
len: 11
v_gene: TRBV6-6

CDR3aa: CASSTRGNEQFF
len: 12
v_gene: TRBV6-1

CDR3aa: CASNAGTEETQYF
len: 13
v_gene: TRBV7-8

CDR3aa: CASSYSGVTGELFF
len: 14
v_gene: TRBV6-5

CDR3aa: CASSPGLGEQFF
len: 12
v_gene: TRBV6-1

CDR3aa: CASSDRVNTEAFF
len: 13
v_gene: TRBV5-1

CDR3aa: CASSLNVNTEAFF
len: 13
v_gene: TRBV11-1

CDR3aa: CASSALLTPGTSGPNEQFF
len: 19
v_gene: TRBV9

CDR3aa: CASSSGLLRTQYF
len: 13
v_gene: TRBV28

CDR3aa: CSVERGGPTDTQYF
len: 14
v_gene: TRBV29-1

CDR3aa: CASIRGQYYGYTF
len: 13
v_gene: TRBV6-4

CDR3aa: CANEVPGGYGYTF
len: 13
v_gene: TRBV2

CDR3aa: CASSMVGGNNSPLHF
len: 15
v_gene: TRBV19

CDR3aa: CASSVYPRASREDTQYF
len: 17
v_gene: TRBV6-1

CDR3aa: CASLRKGVNEKLFF
len: 14
v_gene: TRBV21-1

CDR3aa: CASSQDPQGRNTGELFF
len: 17
v_gene: TRBV4-2

CDR3aa: CASSAMGGQNTGELFF
len: 16
v_gene: TRBV7-2

CDR3aa: CASDPLAGGHQDTQYF
len: 16
v_gene: TRBV12-5